Detailed here is one T cell receptor beta chain. This specimen comes from a study of T-cell reconstitution after alpha-beta-depleted transplantation in children. Preparation of the TCRbeta library involved a method that used unique molecular identifiers. MiXCR was run by TCRdb on the PCR reads, yielding one entry per CDR3 protein. Of about 370,000 distinct CDR3 sequences listed, around 21% are singletons. The CDR3 has 15 residues. CDR1 and CDR2 from the germline V gene are SGDLS and YYNGEE. V was pared by 0 bases and J by 4 bases, with 11 bases between. The source of this sequence is a human donor who donated a stem cell graft to a child with acute myeloid leukemia. The chain employs TRBV9 and TRBJ2-1, with a weak D call TRBD2 (6 bases). This specimen consisted of PBMCs from the stem cell graft donor, obtained from the stem cell graft. The CDR3 loop reads CASSVGRSGYNEQFF. The CDR3 nucleotides read TGTGCCAGCAGCGTAGGGAGAAGCGGGTACAATGAGCAGTTCTTC.